The 23 T cell receptor beta chains in this list originate from one sample, sequenced in a study of lymphopenia after photon versus proton radiotherapy. TCRdb keeps only in-frame clones here, not all; method: immunoSEQ multiplex PCR. This sample yields 20,000 to 25,000 clones, of which around 89% are seen a single time; roughly 10% belongs to the top ten. Sample: peripheral blood, taken from a patient treated with proton-based radiotherapy. The receptor source for this set is an elderly man with esophageal cancer.

The chain couples TRBV27 to TRBJ2-7; TRBD2 is a possible D gene (5 bases). This CDR3 region has 13 residues. Trimming took off 6 bases at V and 2 bases at J, with 11 bases between the two ends. Germline-derived CDR1 and CDR2 are MNHEY and SMNVEV (reference sequence). The CDR3 region is CASRWSGTYEQYF. CDR3 DNA sequence: TGTGCCAGCAGGTGGAGCGGCACCTACGAGCAGTACTTC.

The chain has TRBV7-2 and TRBJ2-2; 7 nucleotides line up with TRBD1. Germline V lookup: CDR1 SGHTA, CDR2 FQGNSA. The CDR3 has 17 residues. Trimming took 5 bases from V and 1 from J; bases not matched to a gene: 10. This chain's CDR3 is CASSLAPGQMNTGELFF. DNA of the CDR3: TGTGCCAGCAGCCTCGCTCCGGGACAGATGAACACCGGGGAGCTGTTTTTT.

The V call is TRBV7-9, the J call TRBJ2-5; 7 positions agree with TRBD1. Trimming removed 4 bases from V and 0 bases from J; junction bases left unmatched: 8. Germline V CDR1 and CDR2: SEHNR, FQNEAQ (reference sequence). This CDR3 has 16 amino acids. In DNA, the CDR3 is TGTGCCAGCAGCTCCCGGACAGGCGGGTACCAAGAGACCCAGTACTTC. Translating gives CASSSRTGGYQETQYF.

The genes are TRBV6-6 and TRBJ2-1; D is uncertain. The CDR3 totals 12 residues. CDR1 MNHNY and CDR2 SVGAGI come from the germline V gene (reference sequence). Deletions cut 8 bases from V and 4 bases from J, with 9 bases between. The CDR3 loop is CASASLYNEQFF. DNA for the CDR3: TGTGCCAGCGCCTCGCTGTACAATGAGCAGTTCTTC.

DNA of the CDR3: TGTGCCAGCAGCTCTAGAATCGGAGGCTTCTCCTACAATGAGCAGTTCTTC. It yields the protein CASSSRIGGFSYNEQFF. The rearrangement joins TRBV7-9 to TRBJ2-1; D possibly corresponds to TRBD2 (5 bases). This CDR3 has 17 amino acids. CDR1 and CDR2 from the germline V gene are SEHNR and FQNEAQ (reference sequence). V lost 4 bases and J lost 0, with 16 bases in between. The full variable domain, its missing parts supplied by reference TRBV7-9 and TRBJ2-1, is DTGVSQNPRHKITKRGQNVTFRCDPISEHNRLYWYRQTLGQGPEFLTYFQNEAQLEKSRLLSDRFSAERPKGSFSTLEIQRTEQGDSAMYLCASSSRIGGFSYNEQFFGPGTRLTVL.

DNA for the CDR3: TGTGCCAGCAGCTCCGAAGGGGGGTTTAGCTCCTATAATTCACCCCTCCACTTT. Its protein product is CASSSEGGFSSYNSPLHF. The chain has TRBV11-2 and TRBJ1-6; a possible D gene is TRBD1 (6 bases). The germline V gene encodes CDR1 SGHAT and CDR2 FQNNGV. V lost 4 bases to trimming and J lost 0 bases, with 16 bases between them. This CDR3 comprises 18 residues.

This chain joins TRBV18 and TRBJ2-7, with D uncertain. Germline CDR1 is KGHSH and CDR2 is LQKENI. The CDR3 runs to 15 residues. Trimming removed 6 bases from V and 3 bases from J, with 18 bases in between. CDR3 region: CASSPPGSQLYEQYF. CDR3 coding DNA: TGTGCCAGCTCCCCCCCGGGCAGTCAACTCTACGAGCAGTACTTC. The full variable domain, its missing parts supplied by reference TRBV18 and TRBJ2-7, is NAGVMQNPRHLVRRRGQEARLRCSPMKGHSHVYWYRQLPEEGLKFMVYLQKENIIDESGMPKERFSAEFPKEGPSILRIQQVVRGDSAAYFCASSPPGSQLYEQYFGPGTRLTVT.

V and J are TRBV4-1 and TRBJ1-1; D is undetermined. Per the germline V gene, CDR1 is MGHRA and CDR2 is YSYEKL. Between the trimmed V and J ends, which lost 3 bases and 5 bases, there was a span of 10 bases. The CDR3 loop spans 13 amino acids. The CDR3 protein is CASSHWALTEAFF. The DNA for the CDR3 is TGCGCCAGCAGCCACTGGGCGTTGACTGAAGCTTTCTTT.

This sequence joins TRBV10-1 and TRBJ2-2; weak D call: TRBD1 (5 bases). V shed 3 bases and J shed 7 bases, with 12 bases lying between them. The CDR3 is 14 residues long. Germline CDR1 WNHNN, CDR2 SYGVQD (reference sequence). CDR3: CASSDPRGNGELFF. CDR3 coding DNA: TGCGCCAGCAGTGACCCAAGGGGAAACGGGGAGCTGTTTTTT.

The V gene is TRBV19, the J gene TRBJ2-7, with D unresolved. CDR3 length: 13 amino acids. Trimming took off 5 bases at V and 2 bases at J, with 10 bases between the two ends. Germline CDR1 LNHDA, CDR2 SQIVND (reference sequence). The CDR3 nucleotides are TGTGCCAGTAGTCAAGCCAGAGCCTACGAGCAGTACTTC. Translating it yields CASSQARAYEQYF.

The rearrangement uses TRBV4-1 and TRBJ2-1; D ambiguous. Germline loops: CDR1 MGHRA, CDR2 YSYEKL. V dropped 0 bases and J dropped 0 bases, with 15 bases sitting between them. The CDR3 length is 18 residues. DNA of the CDR3: TGCGCCAGCAGCCAAGATGGAGTACTCCTTAGCTCCTACAATGAGCAGTTCTTC. Translation: CASSQDGVLLSSYNEQFF.

Concerning this clone: The junction does not match germline at one end; this may be a read error. V usage is TRBV29-1 and J usage is TRBJ2-5; 10 nucleotides match TRBD1. Germline V gene lookup returns CDR1 SQVTM and CDR2 ANQGSEA. The CDR3 is made up of 14 amino acids. The DNA of the CDR3 is TGCAGCGTGGAAGGGACAGGGGCCCCAGAGACCCAGTACTTC. Protein product: CSVEGTGAPETQYF.

This chain uses TRBV5-1 with TRBJ1-1; D is ambiguous. CDR1 is SGHRS and CDR2 is YFSETQ in the germline V gene. The length of the CDR3 is 14 residues. Trimming shortened V by 4 bases and J by 1 base, and 11 bases separated the two germline ends. CDR3 coding DNA: TGCGCCAGCAGCCTGGGGTCTGGGAACACTGAAGCTTTCTTT. As protein: CASSLGSGNTEAFF.

This clone was seen a single time. The chain recombines TRBV6-5 with TRBJ2-5; D not certain. Trimming took 5 bases from V and 3 from J, leaving 4 bases between them. In germline, CDR1 is MNHEY, CDR2 SVGAGI. The CDR3 has 11 residues. This CDR3 reads CASSTEETQYF. In DNA form, the CDR3 reads TGTGCCAGCAGTACCGAAGAGACCCAGTACTTC.

The chain employs TRBV7-2 and TRBJ2-7; D gene uncertain. The V gene's germline CDR1 is SGHTA and CDR2 FQGNSA. V was cut by 5 bases and J by 1 base, with 9 bases left in between. The CDR3 is 13 residues long. CDR3 bases: TGTGCCAGCAGCCGGACGCCATCCTACGAGCAGTACTTC. It translates to CASSRTPSYEQYF.

This chain uses TRBV9 with TRBJ2-1; TRBD1 aligns across 7 bases. J gave up 0 bases and V 4 bases, and 7 bases lay outside the gene matches. This CDR3 spans 16 amino acids. CDR1 and CDR2 (germline): SGDLS, YYNGEE. The CDR3 loop is CASSLTGASSYNEQFF. The CDR3, as DNA: TGTGCCAGCAGCTTAACAGGGGCGAGCTCCTACAATGAGCAGTTCTTC.

The chain has TRBV6-5 and TRBJ2-7; D could derive from TRBD1 or TRBD2 (5 bases each). The CDR3 runs 15 residues. Deletions cut 2 bases from V and 0 bases from J, with 11 bases between. Germline-derived CDR1 and CDR2 are MNHEY and SVGAGI. CDR3 in amino acids: CASSYGRGYSYEQYF. The CDR3 DNA reads as TGTGCCAGCAGTTACGGACGGGGCTACTCCTACGAGCAGTACTTC.

The rearrangement links TRBV19 to TRBJ2-1; 8 nucleotides line up with TRBD2. This CDR3 region has 15 residues. Trimming at V came to 6 bases and at J to 2 bases, leaving 6 bases not matched to a gene. The germline V gene has CDR1 LNHDA and CDR2 SQIVND (reference sequence). The CDR3 reads CASRDLAGPYNEQFF. CDR3 DNA sequence: TGTGCCAGTAGGGATCTAGCGGGTCCCTACAATGAGCAGTTCTTC. The full variable domain, with the rest looked up from reference TRBV19 and TRBJ2-1, is DGGITQSPKYLFRKEGQNVTLSCEQNLNHDAMYWYRQDPGQGLRLIYYSQIVNDFQKGDIAEGYSVSREKKESFPLTVTSAQKNPTAFYLCASRDLAGPYNEQFFGPGTRLTVL.

This sequence joins TRBV9 and TRBJ2-2; D is possibly TRBD2 (6 bases). CDR1 and CDR2 from the germline V gene are SGDLS and YYNGEE. CDR3 length: 16 amino acids. Trimming pared 0 bases from V and 0 bases from J, leaving 9 bases between. For the CDR3, the DNA is TGTGCCAGCAGCGTAGCGGCGGGACCGAACACCGGGGAGCTGTTTTTT. It encodes CASSVAAGPNTGELFF.

This chain uses TRBV15 with TRBJ2-2, with D maybe TRBD1 (5 bases). Trimming removed 7 bases from V and 3 bases from J, with 15 bases in between. The CDR3 consists of 15 residues. The germline V gene encodes CDR1 LNHNV and CDR2 YYDKDF (reference sequence). CDR3 bases: TGTGCCACCATTGACAGTCTCATGGACACCGGGGAGCTGTTTTTT. It encodes CATIDSLMDTGELFF.

The chain employs TRBV4-1 and TRBJ2-2; no definite D call. Germline loops: CDR1 MGHRA, CDR2 YSYEKL. V shed 3 bases and J shed 6 bases, with 17 bases lying between them. The CDR3 contains 16 residues. The CDR3 sequence is CASSHAGPPGSGELFF. Here the CDR3 DNA reads TGCGCCAGCAGCCATGCCGGGCCCCCCGGTTCCGGGGAGCTGTTTTTT.

The chain recombines TRBV10-3 with TRBJ1-3; 8 bases are a match to TRBD1. In germline, CDR1 is ENHRY, CDR2 SYGVKD. The CDR3 has 13 amino acids. Germline trimming cut 4 bases from V and 14 bases from J; bases unmatched to any gene: 10. In DNA, the CDR3 is TGTGCCATCAGTGCCGGACAGGGTACATCTGTATATTTT. Translation: CAISAGQGTSVYF.

This clone was recorded only once. The gene calls are TRBV10-3 and TRBJ1-1; D possibly corresponds to TRBD1 (6 bases). There are 15 residues in the CDR3. V was pared by 3 bases and J by 3 bases, with 14 bases between. Germline lookup yields CDR1 ENHRY and CDR2 SYGVKD. The CDR3 region is CAISDEGEGDTEAFF. The CDR3 bases are TGTGCCATCAGTGATGAGGGGGAAGGGGACACTGAAGCTTTCTTT.